Listed here are 2 T cell receptor beta chains from one sample, sequenced in a study of blood T cells in healthy people across ages. The use of a sample-barcoded 5' primer and a J-beta primer mix characterized a second PCR of 7 to 11 cycles. A single record per CDR3 protein comes from TCRdb applying MiXCR to the 5' RACE reads. Altogether 800,000 to 1,300,000 distinct CDR3 sequences are present, around 27% being singletons, with the ten largest covering 0.65% to 0.75%. This sample was shared with a second study, whose subject was T cells of mothers and their children.

Material: blood. Source of these receptors: a girl under 10 years old in good health.

This clonotype was counted a few times. The chain recombines TRBV4-2 with TRBJ1-1; 7 bases fit TRBD1. This CDR3 has 16 residues. V shed 1 base and J 0 bases; nucleotides not matched to a gene: 5. CDR1 is LGHNA, CDR2 YNFKEQ, per germline. CDR3 sequence (DNA): TGTGCCAGCAGCCAAGGGGAGGGACAGTTGAACACTGAAGCTTTCTTT. Protein sequence: CASSQGEGQLNTEAFF.

This clonotype was recorded a few times. V gene TRBV5-1 combines with J gene TRBJ2-3; 7 bases are a match to TRBD2. This CDR3 is 14 amino acids long. The V segment lost 0 bases and the J segment 6 bases; nucleotides outside the gene matches: 4. CDR1 SGHRS and CDR2 YFSETQ come from the germline V gene. CDR3 bases: TGCGCCAGCAGCTTGGAACGGGAGGTCGATACGCAGTATTTT. Translation gives CASSLEREVDTQYF.